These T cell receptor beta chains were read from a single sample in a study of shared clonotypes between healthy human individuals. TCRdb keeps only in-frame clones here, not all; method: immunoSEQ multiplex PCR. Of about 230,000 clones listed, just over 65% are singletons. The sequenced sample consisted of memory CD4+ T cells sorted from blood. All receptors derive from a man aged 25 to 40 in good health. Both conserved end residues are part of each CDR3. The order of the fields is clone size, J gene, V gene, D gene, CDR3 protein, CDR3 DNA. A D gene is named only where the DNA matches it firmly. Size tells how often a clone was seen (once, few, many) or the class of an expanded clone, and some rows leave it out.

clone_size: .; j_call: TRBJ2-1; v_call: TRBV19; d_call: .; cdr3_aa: CASSINYYNEQFF; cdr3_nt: TGTGCCAGTAGTATAAACTATTACAATGAGCAGTTCTTC
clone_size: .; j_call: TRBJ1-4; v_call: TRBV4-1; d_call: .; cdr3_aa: CASSLLNGQNEKLFF; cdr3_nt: TGCGCCAGCAGCCTTCTTAATGGACAGAATGAAAAACTGTTTTTT
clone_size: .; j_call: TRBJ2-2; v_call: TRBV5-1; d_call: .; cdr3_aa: CASSPLLDTGELFF; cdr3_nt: TGCGCCAGCAGCCCGTTATTAGACACCGGGGAGCTGTTTTTT
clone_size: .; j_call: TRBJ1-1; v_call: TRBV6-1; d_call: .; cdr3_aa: CASSEGTVRAEAFF; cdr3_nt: TGTGCCAGCAGTGAAGGCACAGTAAGGGCTGAAGCTTTCTTT
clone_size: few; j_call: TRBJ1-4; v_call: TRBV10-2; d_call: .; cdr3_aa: CASSEAVFGEKLFF; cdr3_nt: TGCGCCAGCAGTGAAGCAGTCTTCGGGGAAAAACTGTTTTTT
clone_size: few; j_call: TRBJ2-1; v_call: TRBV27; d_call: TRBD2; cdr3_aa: CASTRTSGRWYEQFF; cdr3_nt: TGTGCCAGCACCCGGACTAGCGGGAGATGGTATGAGCAGTTCTTC
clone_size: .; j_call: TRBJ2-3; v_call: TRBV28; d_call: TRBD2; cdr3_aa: CASSHGTSGSLYTDTQYF; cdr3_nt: TGTGCCAGCAGTCACGGGACTAGCGGATCCCTATACACAGATACGCAGTATTTT
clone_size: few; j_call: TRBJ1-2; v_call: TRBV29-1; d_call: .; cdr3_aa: CSVVEIYRARGEYGYTF; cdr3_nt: TGCAGCGTTGTGGAAATATACCGGGCTCGAGGGGAGTATGGCTACACCTTC
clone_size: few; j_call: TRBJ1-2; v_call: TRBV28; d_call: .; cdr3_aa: CASRTSYGYTF; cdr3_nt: TGTGCCAGCAGAACGTCCTATGGCTACACCTTC
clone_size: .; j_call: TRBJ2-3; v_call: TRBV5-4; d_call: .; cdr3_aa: CASSYNREDTQYF; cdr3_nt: TGTGCCAGCAGCTACAACCGAGAGGATACGCAGTATTTT
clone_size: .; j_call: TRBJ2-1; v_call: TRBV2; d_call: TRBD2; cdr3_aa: CASSERSGGVHEQFF; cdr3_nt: TGTGCCAGCAGTGAGAGGTCGGGAGGGGTCCATGAGCAGTTCTTC
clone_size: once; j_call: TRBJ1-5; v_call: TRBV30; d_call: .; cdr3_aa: CAWSVGRPGVQPQHF; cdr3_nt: TGTGCCTGGAGTGTAGGCAGGCCCGGGGTTCAGCCCCAGCATTTT
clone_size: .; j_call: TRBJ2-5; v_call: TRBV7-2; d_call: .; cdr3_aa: CASSLGTFQETQYF; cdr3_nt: TGTGCCAGCAGCTTAGGGACCTTCCAAGAGACCCAGTACTTC
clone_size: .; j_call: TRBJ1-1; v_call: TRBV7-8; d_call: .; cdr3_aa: CASSARTEAFF; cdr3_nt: TGTGCCAGCAGCGCGCGGACTGAAGCTTTCTTT
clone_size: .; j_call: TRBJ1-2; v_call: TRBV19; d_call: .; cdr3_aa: CASSIGQAAIYGYTF; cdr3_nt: TGTGCCAGTAGTATCGGGCAGGCAGCGATCTATGGCTACACCTTC
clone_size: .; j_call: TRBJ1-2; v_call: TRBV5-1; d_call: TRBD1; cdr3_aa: CASSLRDRPIHGYTF; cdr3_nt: TGTGCCAGCAGCTTAAGGGACAGGCCGATCCATGGCTACACCTTC